The 30 T cell receptor beta chains given below trace back to one sample, sequenced in a study of T-cell memory formation after mild COVID-19. In TCRdb, the 5' RACE reads were re-called with MiXCR into one record per CDR3 protein. The table records some 290,000 distinct CDR3 sequences, 15% to 20% of them present only once. Specimen: PBMCs or a T cell subset sorted from them (not recorded which). The source is a man between 18 and 35 years old who had mild COVID-19 (a few samples of this study predate the infection). Cell type and time point are not known.

This clonotype appeared a few times. The rearrangement links TRBV4-3 to TRBJ2-3, with 7 nucleotides matching TRBD1. In germline, CDR1 is LGHNA, CDR2 YSLEER. This CDR3 is built from 14 residues. V lost 0 bases and J lost 7; bases outside the gene matches: 4. CDR3 amino acids: CASSQDGTDNTQYF. The DNA for the CDR3 is TGCGCCAGCAGCCAAGACGGGACAGACAATACGCAGTATTTT.

V usage is TRBV7-2 and J usage is TRBJ1-2; D possibly corresponds to TRBD1 (5 bases). Trimming shortened V by 10 bases and J by 3 bases, and 18 bases separated the two germline ends. This CDR3 has 14 amino acids. Germline CDR1 and CDR2: SGHTA and FQGNSA. The CDR3 sequence: CATNLVGVDYGYTF. The CDR3 nucleotides are TGTGCCACCAACCTCGTAGGGGTTGACTATGGCTACACCTTC.

The J gene is TRBJ2-2, the V gene TRBV6-5; possible D gene TRBD2, 5 bases. CDR3 length equals 16 residues. Looked up from germline, CDR1 is MNHEY and CDR2 is SVGAGI. The V end was cut by 0 bases, the J end by 7 bases, with 15 bases between. CDR3 sequence reads: CASSYSIAPAGGELFF. The CDR3 DNA is TGTGCCAGCAGTTACTCGATAGCCCCTGCGGGCGGGGAGCTGTTTTTT.

The chain links TRBV4-1 to TRBJ2-7; 14 nucleotides line up with TRBD2. V shed 1 base and J 3 bases; nucleotides not matched to a gene: 2. The length of the CDR3 is 16 residues. Germline V gene data show CDR1 as MGHRA and CDR2 as YSYEKL. The CDR3 sequence: CASSQAGTSGGYEQYF. CDR3 nucleotides: TGCGCCAGCAGCCAAGCCGGGACTAGCGGGGGCTACGAGCAGTACTTC.

The J gene is TRBJ2-6, the V gene TRBV12-3 or TRBV12-4; possible D gene TRBD2, 5 bases. V was trimmed by 6 bases and J by 4 bases, leaving 19 bases between them. This CDR3 has 17 amino acids. The CDR3 DNA reads TGTGCCAGCAGCCCGATGGCCCGCGGGTTGGGGGCCAACGTCCTGACTTTC. Protein product: CASSPMARGLGANVLTF.

The chain uses TRBV9 and TRBJ1-1, with D possibly matching TRBD1 (5 bases). CDR3 length: 13 residues. Germline CDR1 is SGDLS and CDR2 is YYNGEE. The germline V and J ends were trimmed by 6 bases and 0 bases, with 9 bases remaining between them. This CDR3 reads CASTSGVNTEAFF. In DNA form, the CDR3 reads TGTGCCAGCACGTCGGGGGTGAACACTGAAGCTTTCTTT.

This clonotype occurred a few times. The rearrangement links TRBV6-5 to TRBJ1-5; perhaps TRBD1 as D (6 bases). The germline CDR1 and CDR2 sequences are MNHEY and SVGAGI. V shed 6 bases and J shed 6 bases, with 15 bases lying between them. This CDR3 is built from 14 residues. CDR3 sequence: CASSINGGGQPQHF. The CDR3 nucleotides read TGTGCCAGCAGCATAAACGGAGGGGGTCAGCCCCAGCATTTT.

The chain has TRBV7-8 and TRBJ1-6; the D is unclear. This CDR3 has 15 residues. V gave up 7 bases and J gave up 4 bases, with 14 bases separating them. From germline, CDR1 is SGHVS and CDR2 FQNEAQ. CDR3 residues: CASTGSWGYNSPLHF. The CDR3, as DNA: TGTGCCAGCACCGGAAGCTGGGGTTATAATTCACCCCTCCACTTT.

This clonotype has more than one count but fewer than ten. The V call is TRBV5-1, the J call TRBJ2-7, with 7 bases identical to TRBD1. The germline V gene has CDR1 SGHRS and CDR2 YFSETQ. Trimming took 1 base from V and 12 from J; bases not matched to a gene: 10. This CDR3 spans 13 amino acids. The CDR3: CASSLIPRDRSYF. The CDR3 nucleotides are TGCGCCAGCAGCTTGATTCCCCGGGACAGATCGTACTTC.

This clonotype has a handful of counts. The rearrangement uses TRBV10-3 and TRBJ1-2, with unresolved D. Germline-derived CDR1 and CDR2 are ENHRY and SYGVKD. Deletions cut 3 bases from V and 0 bases from J, with 8 bases between. This CDR3 region has 14 residues. The CDR3 loop is CAISEEVPNYGYTF. The CDR3 coding sequence is TGTGCCATCAGTGAAGAGGTGCCTAACTATGGCTACACCTTC.

This clonotype was seen at least ten times. The V and J genes are TRBV5-1 and TRBJ2-1, with 8 bases lining up with TRBD2. Trimming at V came to 4 bases and at J to 9 bases, leaving 9 bases not matched to a gene. The CDR3 sequence is 14 residues long. Germline V lookup: CDR1 SGHRS, CDR2 YFSETQ. This CDR3 is CASSRGTRPGEQFF. The CDR3 DNA follows: TGCGCCAGCAGCCGTGGGACTAGGCCCGGTGAGCAGTTCTTC. Complete variable domain (other parts from reference TRBV5-1 and TRBJ2-1): KAGVTQTPRYLIKTRGQQVTLSCSPISGHRSVSWYQQTPGQGLQFLFEYFSETQRNKGNFPGRFSGRQFSNSRSEMNVSTLELGDSALYLCASSRGTRPGEQFFGPGTRLTVL.

This chain connects TRBV7-2 to TRBJ2-3; D may be TRBD1 (6 bases). Germline V gene data show CDR1 as SGHTA and CDR2 as FQGNSA. The CDR3 contains 16 residues. V shed 5 bases and J shed 0 bases, with 15 bases lying between them. CDR3 nucleotides: TGTGCCAGCAGCCACAATGGGGGCACTAGCACAGATACGCAGTATTTT. As protein: CASSHNGGTSTDTQYF.

This clonotype was counted between two and nine times. CDR3 protein: CASSQVPGREAFF. The CDR3 coding sequence is TGCGCCAGCAGCCAAGTGCCGGGACGTGAAGCTTTCTTT. The V call is TRBV4-1, the J call TRBJ1-1, with TRBD1 as a possible D gene (5 bases). Germline CDR1 MGHRA, CDR2 YSYEKL. The CDR3 totals 13 residues. The ends were cut back, 1 base at V and 7 bases at J, with 10 bases in the middle.

The V gene is TRBV18, the J gene TRBJ2-5; TRBD1 is a possible D gene (5 bases). The CDR3 covers 16 residues. Germline assignment: CDR1 KGHSH and CDR2 LQKENI. Trimming pared 6 bases from V and 1 base from J, leaving 18 bases between. The CDR3 loop is CASSRSFQGPQETQYF. For the CDR3, the DNA is TGTGCCAGCTCCCGCTCATTCCAGGGTCCCCAAGAGACCCAGTACTTC.

V is TRBV5-1 and J is TRBJ1-2; 8 bases line up with TRBD1. The V gene end was trimmed by 4 bases and the J gene end by 6 bases; junction bases not matched to a gene: 8. Germline values: CDR1 SGHRS, CDR2 YFSETQ. CDR3 size: 14 residues. As DNA, the CDR3 is TGCGCCAGCAGCGGGGGACAGGTCTATCATGGCTACACCTTC. Translation: CASSGGQVYHGYTF. The whole variable domain, remainder taken from reference TRBV5-1 and TRBJ1-2, is KAGVTQTPRYLIKTRGQQVTLSCSPISGHRSVSWYQQTPGQGLQFLFEYFSETQRNKGNFPGRFSGRQFSNSRSEMNVSTLELGDSALYLCASSGGQVYHGYTFGSGTRLTVV.

V and J are TRBV15 and TRBJ2-5; 8 bases line up with TRBD2. There are 17 residues in the CDR3. V was pared by 3 bases and J by 1 base, with 10 bases of the junction left unmatched. Germline V gene data show CDR1 as LNHNV and CDR2 as YYDKDF (reference sequence). This CDR3 is CATSRLRAGGRQETQYF. DNA of the CDR3: TGTGCCACCAGCAGGCTCCGGGCGGGGGGCCGCCAAGAGACCCAGTACTTC. Using reference TRBV15 and TRBJ2-5 for the parts outside the CDR3, the full variable domain is DAMVIQNPRYQVTQFGKPVTLSCSQTLNHNVMYWYQQKSSQAPKLLFHYYDKDFNNEADTPDNFQSRRPNTSFCFLDIRSPGLGDTAMYLCATSRLRAGGRQETQYFGPGTRLLVL.

The genes are TRBV7-2 and TRBJ2-2, with a possible D match to TRBD1 (5 bases). Looked up from germline, CDR1 is SGHTA and CDR2 is FQGNSA. Trimming took 5 bases from V and 8 from J, leaving 9 bases between them. There are 12 residues in the CDR3. CDR3 DNA: TGTGCCAGCAGCCGCCACAGGGGGGAGCTGTTTTTT. Its protein product is CASSRHRGELFF.

This clonotype came up a few times. The CDR3 DNA sequence: TGTGCCAGCGGTAACAGGGAAGCTAACTATGGCTACACCTTC. Amino acid sequence: CASGNREANYGYTF. J is TRBJ1-2 and V is TRBV12-3 or TRBV12-4; a possible D gene is TRBD1 (6 bases). The CDR3 totals 14 residues. V lost 8 bases and J lost 0, with 13 bases in between.

This rearrangement joins TRBV3-1 to TRBJ2-1; 9 bases match TRBD2. Trimming took 0 bases from V and 4 from J; bases not matched to a gene: 13. The CDR3 extends over 19 amino acids. Germline V gives CDR1 LGHDT, CDR2 YNNKEL (reference sequence). The CDR3 nucleotides read TGTGCCAGCAGCCAAGATAGTGGTCTAGCGGGACGAAAATACAATGAGCAGTTCTTC. Its protein product is CASSQDSGLAGRKYNEQFF.

This clonotype was seen only a few times. The chain links TRBV29-1 to TRBJ2-3, with a weak D call TRBD2 (8 bases). Germline V lookup: CDR1 SQVTM, CDR2 ANQGSEA. The CDR3 is 13 residues long. Trimming removed 7 bases at V and 6 bases at J, with 17 bases between. In DNA, the CDR3 is TGCAGCGCGGACAGGCGGGGGGTTGATACGCAGTATTTT. Its protein product is CSADRRGVDTQYF.

The rearrangement links TRBV14 to TRBJ1-1; no clear D. The CDR3 totals 12 residues. Deletions cut 6 bases from V and 5 bases from J, with 10 bases between. The germline CDR1 and CDR2 sequences are SGHDN and FVKESK. The CDR3 reads CASRWGGTEAFF. The CDR3 nucleotides read TGTGCCAGCAGGTGGGGTGGAACTGAAGCTTTCTTT.

This clonotype occurred many times. This chain links TRBV6-2 or TRBV6-3 with TRBJ2-1; TRBD2 agrees at 7 bases. CDR3 length equals 15 residues. V shed 8 bases and J 3 bases; nucleotides not matched to a gene: 10. Germline loops: CDR1 MNHEY, CDR2 SVGEGT. The CDR3 bases are TGTGCCAGCGCTCGAAGTGGCGGGGGCTACAATGAGCAGTTCTTC. It codes for CASARSGGGYNEQFF.

This clonotype was found a few times. The CDR3 sequence: CASSHTPGTGGGTDTQYF. The CDR3 DNA reads TGCGCCAGCAGCCACACCCCCGGGACAGGGGGCGGCACAGATACGCAGTATTTT. This chain uses TRBV4-1 with TRBJ2-3; 12 nucleotides agree with TRBD1. V trimming: 3 bases; J trimming: 1 base; junction bases outside the gene matches: 8. This CDR3 comprises 18 residues. Germline CDR1 MGHRA, CDR2 YSYEKL.

The chain combines TRBV5-1 with TRBJ2-7; D possibly uses TRBD1 or TRBD2 (5 bases each). V lost 4 bases, J lost 3 bases, and 11 bases lay in between. Germline CDR1 SGHRS, CDR2 YFSETQ. The CDR3 has 13 amino acids. CDR3 DNA: TGCGCCAGCAGCGAGGGGTGGCTCTACGAGCAGTACTTC. Its translation is CASSEGWLYEQYF.

This chain uses TRBV4-1 with TRBJ1-1; a weak D match, TRBD1 (5 bases). Deletions cut 0 bases from V and 6 bases from J, with 14 bases between. Germline assignment: CDR1 MGHRA and CDR2 YSYEKL. The CDR3 contains 15 residues. CDR3 in amino acids: CASSQEAGRAAEAFF. As DNA, the CDR3 is TGCGCCAGCAGCCAAGAAGCGGGCAGGGCCGCTGAAGCTTTCTTT.

The genes are TRBV11-2 and TRBJ2-5; 7 nucleotides align to TRBD2. The V gene's germline CDR1 is SGHAT and CDR2 FQNNGV. V gave up 6 bases and J gave up 2 bases; unmatched junction bases: 6. This CDR3 comprises 14 residues. CDR3 nucleotide sequence: TGTGCCAGCAGACCCCCAGCGGGACAAGAGACCCAGTACTTC. It specifies CASRPPAGQETQYF. The complete variable domain, with remaining parts taken from reference TRBV11-2 and TRBJ2-5, reads EAGVAQSPRYKIIEKRQSVAFWCNPISGHATLYWYQQILGQGPKLLIQFQNNGVVDDSQLPKDRFSAERLKGVDSTLKIQPAKLEDSAVYLCASRPPAGQETQYFGPGTRLLVL.

Many counts were recorded for this clonotype. This chain joins TRBV15 and TRBJ2-3; D is tentatively TRBD1 or TRBD2 (5 bases each). CDR1 LNHNV and CDR2 YYDKDF come from the germline V gene (reference sequence). The CDR3 is 14 residues long. Between the trimmed V and J ends, which lost 5 bases and 2 bases, there was a span of 11 bases. CDR3 in amino acids: CATSGWDLTDTQYF. The CDR3 region has the DNA TGTGCCACCAGCGGATGGGACCTCACAGATACGCAGTATTTT.

The gene calls are TRBV20-1 and TRBJ2-7; D remains ambiguous. Trimming took off 3 bases at V and 6 bases at J, with 9 bases between the two ends. Germline V lookup: CDR1 DFQATT, CDR2 SNEGSKA (reference sequence). The CDR3 is made up of 11 amino acids. This CDR3 is CSAREAAEQYF. The CDR3 nucleotides are TGCAGTGCTAGGGAAGCAGCCGAGCAGTACTTC.

The V and J genes are TRBV6-5 and TRBJ2-1, with TRBD2 as a possible D gene (7 bases). Germline V lookup: CDR1 MNHEY, CDR2 SVGAGI. V shed 5 bases and J shed 4 bases, with 21 bases lying between them. There are 17 residues in the CDR3. The CDR3 DNA follows: TGTGCCAGCAGTCTTAGGGGGGGGGCCGAATTTTACAATGAGCAGTTCTTC. Translating gives CASSLRGGAEFYNEQFF.

This clonotype was seen a few times. The V and J genes are TRBV6-2 or TRBV6-3 and TRBJ2-3, with 10 bases identical to TRBD2. The junction had 15 bases not matched to a gene; V was cut back by 2 bases and J by 1 base. The CDR3 is 20 amino acids. The germline CDR1 and CDR2 sequences are MNHEY and SVGEGT. CDR3 residues: CASSYPSGSGGTPGTDTQYF. For the CDR3, the DNA is TGTGCCAGCAGTTACCCATCGGGTAGCGGGGGGACCCCTGGCACAGATACGCAGTATTTT.